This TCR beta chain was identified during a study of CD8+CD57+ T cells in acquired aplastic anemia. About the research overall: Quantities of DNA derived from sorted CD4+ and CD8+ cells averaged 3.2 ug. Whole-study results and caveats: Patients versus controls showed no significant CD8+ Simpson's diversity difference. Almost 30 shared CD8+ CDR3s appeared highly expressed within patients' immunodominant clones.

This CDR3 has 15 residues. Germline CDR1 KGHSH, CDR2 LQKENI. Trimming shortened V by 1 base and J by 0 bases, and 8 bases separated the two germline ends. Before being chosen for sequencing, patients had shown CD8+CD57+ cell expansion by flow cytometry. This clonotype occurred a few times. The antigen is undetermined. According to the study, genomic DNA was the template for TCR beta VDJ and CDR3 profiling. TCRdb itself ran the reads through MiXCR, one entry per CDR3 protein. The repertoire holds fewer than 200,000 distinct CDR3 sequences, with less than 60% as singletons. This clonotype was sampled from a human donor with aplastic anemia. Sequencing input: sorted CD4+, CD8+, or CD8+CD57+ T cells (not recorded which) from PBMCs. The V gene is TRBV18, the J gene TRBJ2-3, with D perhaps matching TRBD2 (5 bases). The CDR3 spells CASSPQLGSTDTQYF. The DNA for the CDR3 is TGTGCCAGCTCACCACAACTAGGCAGCACAGATACGCAGTATTTT.